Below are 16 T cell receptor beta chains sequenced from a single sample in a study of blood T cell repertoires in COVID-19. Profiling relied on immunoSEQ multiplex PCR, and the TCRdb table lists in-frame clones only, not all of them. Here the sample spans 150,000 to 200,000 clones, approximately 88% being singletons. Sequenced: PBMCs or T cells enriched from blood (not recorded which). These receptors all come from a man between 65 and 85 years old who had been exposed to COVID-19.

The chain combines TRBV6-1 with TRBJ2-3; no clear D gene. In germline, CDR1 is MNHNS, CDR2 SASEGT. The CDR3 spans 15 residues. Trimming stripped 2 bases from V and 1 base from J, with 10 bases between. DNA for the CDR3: TGTGCCAGCAGTGAACTGCAGCGTGGCACAGATACGCAGTATTTT. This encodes CASSELQRGTDTQYF.

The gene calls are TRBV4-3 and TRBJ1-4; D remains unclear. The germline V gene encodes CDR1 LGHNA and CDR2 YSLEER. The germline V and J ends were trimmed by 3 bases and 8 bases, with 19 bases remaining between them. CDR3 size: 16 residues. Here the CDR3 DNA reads TGCGCCAGCAGCCATGGGAATCCGGGCGGGGTAGAAAAACTGTTTTTT. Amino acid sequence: CASSHGNPGGVEKLFF.

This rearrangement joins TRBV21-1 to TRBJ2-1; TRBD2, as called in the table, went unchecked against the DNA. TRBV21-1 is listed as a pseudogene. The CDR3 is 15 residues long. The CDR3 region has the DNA TGTGCCAGCAGCAAACTAGCGGGAGGGCCAGTTGAGCAGTTCTTC. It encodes CASSKLAGGPVEQFF.

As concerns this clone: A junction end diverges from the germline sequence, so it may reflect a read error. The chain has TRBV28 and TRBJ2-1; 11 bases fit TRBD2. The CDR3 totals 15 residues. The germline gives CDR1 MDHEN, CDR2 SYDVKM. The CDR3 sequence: CASNLAGGSYNEQFF. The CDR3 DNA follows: TGTGCCAGCAATTTAGCGGGAGGGTCCTACAATGAGCAGTTCTTC.

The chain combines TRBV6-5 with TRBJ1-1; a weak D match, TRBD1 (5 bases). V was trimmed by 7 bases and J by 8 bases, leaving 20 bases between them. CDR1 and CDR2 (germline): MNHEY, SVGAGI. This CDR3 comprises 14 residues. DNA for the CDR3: TGTGCCAGCAAAATAAAAACAGGAGCCGACGAAGCTTTCTTT. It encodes CASKIKTGADEAFF.

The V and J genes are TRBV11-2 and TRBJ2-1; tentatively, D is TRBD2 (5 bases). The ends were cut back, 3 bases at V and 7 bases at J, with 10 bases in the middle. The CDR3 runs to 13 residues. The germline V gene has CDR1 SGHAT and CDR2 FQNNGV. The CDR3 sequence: CASSLDSLNEQFF. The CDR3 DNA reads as TGTGCCAGCAGCTTGGACTCCCTGAATGAGCAGTTCTTC.

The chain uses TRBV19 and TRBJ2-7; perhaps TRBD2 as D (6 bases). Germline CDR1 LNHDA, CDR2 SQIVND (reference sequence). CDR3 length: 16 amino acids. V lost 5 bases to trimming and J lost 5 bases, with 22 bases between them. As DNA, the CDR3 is TGTGCCAGTAGTCCCCGGGACTTCAGGATCATCCACGAGCAGTACTTC. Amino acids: CASSPRDFRIIHEQYF.

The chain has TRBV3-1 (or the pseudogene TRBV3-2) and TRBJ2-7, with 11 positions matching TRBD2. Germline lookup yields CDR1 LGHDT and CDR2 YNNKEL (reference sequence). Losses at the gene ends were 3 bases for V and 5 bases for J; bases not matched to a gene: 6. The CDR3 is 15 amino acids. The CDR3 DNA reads TGTGCCAGCAGCCACCCCACTAGCGGGAGCGACGAGCAGTACTTC. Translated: CASSHPTSGSDEQYF.

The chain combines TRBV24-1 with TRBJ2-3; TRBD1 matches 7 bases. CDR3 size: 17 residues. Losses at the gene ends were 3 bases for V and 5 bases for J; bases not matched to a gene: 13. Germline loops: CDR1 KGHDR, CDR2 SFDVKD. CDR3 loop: CATSDPVSGTDLDTQYF. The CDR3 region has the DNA TGTGCCACCAGTGATCCAGTCTCCGGGACAGACTTAGATACGCAGTATTTT.

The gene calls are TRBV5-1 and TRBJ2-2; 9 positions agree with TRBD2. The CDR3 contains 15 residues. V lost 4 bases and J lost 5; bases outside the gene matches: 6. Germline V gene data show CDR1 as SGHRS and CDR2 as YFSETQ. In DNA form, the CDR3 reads TGCGCCAGCAGCCCAGGCGGGAGGGGAACCGGGGAGCTGTTTTTT. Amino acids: CASSPGGRGTGELFF.

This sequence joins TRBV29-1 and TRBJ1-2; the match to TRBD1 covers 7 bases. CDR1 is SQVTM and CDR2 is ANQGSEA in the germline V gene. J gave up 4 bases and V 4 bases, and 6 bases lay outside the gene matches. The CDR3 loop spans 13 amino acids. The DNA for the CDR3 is TGCAGCGTTGCCGCCAGGGGGGTCTATGGCTACACCTTC. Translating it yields CSVAARGVYGYTF.

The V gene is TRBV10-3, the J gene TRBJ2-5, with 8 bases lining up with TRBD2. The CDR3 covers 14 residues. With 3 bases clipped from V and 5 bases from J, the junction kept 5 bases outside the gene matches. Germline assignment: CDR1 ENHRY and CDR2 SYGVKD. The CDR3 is CAISEAGVGETQYF. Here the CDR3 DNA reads TGTGCCATCAGTGAAGCGGGAGTGGGGGAGACCCAGTACTTC.

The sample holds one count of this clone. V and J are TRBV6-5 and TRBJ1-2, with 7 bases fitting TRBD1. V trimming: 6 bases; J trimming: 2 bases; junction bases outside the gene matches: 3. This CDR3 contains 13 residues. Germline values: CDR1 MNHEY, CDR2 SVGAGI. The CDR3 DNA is TGTGCCAGCAGCCGACAGGGAAACTATGGCTACACCTTC. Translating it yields CASSRQGNYGYTF.

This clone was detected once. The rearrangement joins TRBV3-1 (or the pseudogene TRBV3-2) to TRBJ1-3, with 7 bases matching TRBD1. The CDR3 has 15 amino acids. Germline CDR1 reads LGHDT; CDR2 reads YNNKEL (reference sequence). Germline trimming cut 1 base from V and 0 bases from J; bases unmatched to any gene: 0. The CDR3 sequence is CASSQGQGSGNTIYF. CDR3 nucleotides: TGTGCCAGCAGCCAAGGACAGGGCTCTGGAAACACCATATATTTT.

For the CDR3, the DNA is TGTGCCAGCAGCCCTGGACTAGCGGGGCCCTACAATGAGCAGTTCTTC. Its translation: CASSPGLAGPYNEQFF. The gene calls are TRBV7-2 and TRBJ2-1; 12 positions agree with TRBD2. J gave up 2 bases and V 5 bases, and 4 bases lay outside the gene matches. Germline V lookup: CDR1 SGHTA, CDR2 FQGNSA. The CDR3 loop spans 16 amino acids.

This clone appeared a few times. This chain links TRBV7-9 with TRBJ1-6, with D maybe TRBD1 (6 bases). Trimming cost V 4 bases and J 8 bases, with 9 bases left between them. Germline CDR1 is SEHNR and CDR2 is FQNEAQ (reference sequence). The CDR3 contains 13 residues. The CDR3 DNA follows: TGTGCCAGCAGCTCCTGGACAGATTCACCCCTCCACTTT. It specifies CASSSWTDSPLHF.